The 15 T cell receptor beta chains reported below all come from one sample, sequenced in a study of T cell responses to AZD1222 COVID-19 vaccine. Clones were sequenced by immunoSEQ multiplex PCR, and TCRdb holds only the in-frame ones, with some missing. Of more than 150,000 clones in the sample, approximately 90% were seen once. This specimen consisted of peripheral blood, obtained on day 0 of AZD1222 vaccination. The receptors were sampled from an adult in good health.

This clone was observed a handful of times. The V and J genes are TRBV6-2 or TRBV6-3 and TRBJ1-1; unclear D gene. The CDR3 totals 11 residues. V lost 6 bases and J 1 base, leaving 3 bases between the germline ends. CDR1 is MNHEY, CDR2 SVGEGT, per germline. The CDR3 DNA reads TGTGCCAGCAGCCCGAACACTGAAGCTTTCTTT. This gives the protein CASSPNTEAFF.

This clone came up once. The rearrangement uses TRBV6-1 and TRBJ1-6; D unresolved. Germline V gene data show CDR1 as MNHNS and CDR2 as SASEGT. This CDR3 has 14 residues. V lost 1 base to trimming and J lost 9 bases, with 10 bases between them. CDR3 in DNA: TGTGCCAGCAGTGAAGTTAAGCGGGGTTCACCCCTCCACTTT. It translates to CASSEVKRGSPLHF.

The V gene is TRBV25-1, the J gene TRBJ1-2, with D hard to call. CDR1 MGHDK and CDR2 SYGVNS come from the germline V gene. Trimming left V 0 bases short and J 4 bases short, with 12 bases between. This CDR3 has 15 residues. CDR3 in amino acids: CASSEYVGESYGYTF. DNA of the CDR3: TGTGCCAGCAGTGAATATGTCGGGGAAAGCTATGGCTACACCTTC.

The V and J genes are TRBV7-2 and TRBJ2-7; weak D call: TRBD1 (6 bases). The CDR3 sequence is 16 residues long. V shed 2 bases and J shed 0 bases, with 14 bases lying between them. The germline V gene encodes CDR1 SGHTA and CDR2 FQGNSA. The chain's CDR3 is CASSLNRARLSYEQYF. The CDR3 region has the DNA TGTGCCAGCAGCTTAAACAGGGCGCGGCTCTCCTACGAGCAGTACTTC.

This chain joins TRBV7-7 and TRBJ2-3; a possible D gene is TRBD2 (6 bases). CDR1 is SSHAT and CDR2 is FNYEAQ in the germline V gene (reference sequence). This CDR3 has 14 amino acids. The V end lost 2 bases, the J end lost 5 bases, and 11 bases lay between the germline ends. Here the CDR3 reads CASSLWEVKDTQYF. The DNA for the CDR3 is TGTGCCAGCAGCTTATGGGAGGTGAAAGATACGCAGTATTTT.

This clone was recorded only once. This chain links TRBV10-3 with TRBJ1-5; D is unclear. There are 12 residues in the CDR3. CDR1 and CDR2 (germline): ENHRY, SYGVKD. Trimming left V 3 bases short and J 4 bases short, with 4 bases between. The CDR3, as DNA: TGTGCCATCAGTGATCTGAATCAGCCCCAGCATTTT. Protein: CAISDLNQPQHF.

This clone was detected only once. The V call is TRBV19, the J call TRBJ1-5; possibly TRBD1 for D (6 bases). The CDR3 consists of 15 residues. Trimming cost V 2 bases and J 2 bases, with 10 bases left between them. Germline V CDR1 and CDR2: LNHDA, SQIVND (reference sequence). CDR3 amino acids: CASSIQGMGNQPQHF. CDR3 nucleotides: TGTGCCAGTAGTATACAGGGGATGGGCAATCAGCCCCAGCATTTT.

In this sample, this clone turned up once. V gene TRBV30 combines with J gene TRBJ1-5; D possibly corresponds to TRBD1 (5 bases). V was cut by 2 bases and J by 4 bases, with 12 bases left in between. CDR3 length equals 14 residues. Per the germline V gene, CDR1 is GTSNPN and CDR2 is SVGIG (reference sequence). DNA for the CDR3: TGTGCCTGGAGTTCGGGACTTATAAATCAGCCCCAGCATTTT. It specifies CAWSSGLINQPQHF.

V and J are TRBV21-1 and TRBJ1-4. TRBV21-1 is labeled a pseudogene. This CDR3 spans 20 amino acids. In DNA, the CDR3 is TGTGCCAGCAGCAAAAAAGGTGGGGGGCAGCCACCTGGAGATAATGAAAAACTGTTTTTT. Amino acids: CASSKKGGGQPPGDNEKLFF.

Written as DNA, the CDR3 is TGTGCCAGCAGCTTGGTCTCCTACGAGCAGTACTTC. It translates to CASSLVSYEQYF. The chain uses TRBV5-5 and TRBJ2-7; D is ambiguous. Germline CDR1 is SGHKS and CDR2 is YYEKEE (reference sequence). This CDR3 has 12 amino acids. V was clipped by 0 bases and J by 0 bases, with 1 base between them.

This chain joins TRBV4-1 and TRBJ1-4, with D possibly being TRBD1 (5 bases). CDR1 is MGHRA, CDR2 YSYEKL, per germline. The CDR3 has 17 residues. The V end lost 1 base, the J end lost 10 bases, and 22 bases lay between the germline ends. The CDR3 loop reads CASSQVPMAGTSGKLFF. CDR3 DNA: TGCGCCAGCAGCCAAGTCCCGATGGCAGGGACGTCCGGAAAACTGTTTTTT.

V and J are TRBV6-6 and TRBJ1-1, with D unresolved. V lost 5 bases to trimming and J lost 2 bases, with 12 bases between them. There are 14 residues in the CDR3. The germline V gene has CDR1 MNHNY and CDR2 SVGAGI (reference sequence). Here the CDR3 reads CASSDPWGNTEAFF. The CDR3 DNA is TGTGCCAGCAGTGACCCATGGGGTAACACTGAAGCTTTCTTT.

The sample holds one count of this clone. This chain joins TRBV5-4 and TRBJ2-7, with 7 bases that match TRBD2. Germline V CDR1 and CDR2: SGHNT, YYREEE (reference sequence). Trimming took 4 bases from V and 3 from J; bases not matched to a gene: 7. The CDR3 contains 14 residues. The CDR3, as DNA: TGTGCCAGCAGCGCCGGGGGGTATGGCTACGAGCAGTACTTC. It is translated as CASSAGGYGYEQYF.

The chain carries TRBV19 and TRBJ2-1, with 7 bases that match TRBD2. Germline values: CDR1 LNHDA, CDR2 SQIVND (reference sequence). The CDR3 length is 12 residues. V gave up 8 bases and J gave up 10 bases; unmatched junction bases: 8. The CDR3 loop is CASGAGAREQFF. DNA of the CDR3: TGTGCCAGTGGGGCGGGAGCGCGGGAGCAGTTCTTC.

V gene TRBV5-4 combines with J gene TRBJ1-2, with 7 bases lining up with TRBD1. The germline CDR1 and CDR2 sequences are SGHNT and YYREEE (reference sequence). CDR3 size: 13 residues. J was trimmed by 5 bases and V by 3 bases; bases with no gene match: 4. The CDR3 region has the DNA TGTGCCAGCAGCTCTACAGGGGAGTATGGCTACACCTTC. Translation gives CASSSTGEYGYTF.